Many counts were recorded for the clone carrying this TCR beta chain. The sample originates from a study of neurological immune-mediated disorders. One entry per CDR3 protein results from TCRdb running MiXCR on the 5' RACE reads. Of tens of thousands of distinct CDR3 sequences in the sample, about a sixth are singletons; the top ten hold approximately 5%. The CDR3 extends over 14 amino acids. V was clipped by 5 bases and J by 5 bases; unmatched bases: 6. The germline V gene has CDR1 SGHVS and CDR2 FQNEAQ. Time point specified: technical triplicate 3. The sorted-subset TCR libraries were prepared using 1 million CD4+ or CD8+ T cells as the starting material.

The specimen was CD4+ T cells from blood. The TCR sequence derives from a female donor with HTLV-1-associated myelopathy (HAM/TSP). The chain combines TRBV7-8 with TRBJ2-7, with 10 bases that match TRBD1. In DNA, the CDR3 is TGTGCCAGCAGCCTTAGACAGGGGGCAGACGAGCAGTACTTC. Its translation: CASSLRQGADEQYF.